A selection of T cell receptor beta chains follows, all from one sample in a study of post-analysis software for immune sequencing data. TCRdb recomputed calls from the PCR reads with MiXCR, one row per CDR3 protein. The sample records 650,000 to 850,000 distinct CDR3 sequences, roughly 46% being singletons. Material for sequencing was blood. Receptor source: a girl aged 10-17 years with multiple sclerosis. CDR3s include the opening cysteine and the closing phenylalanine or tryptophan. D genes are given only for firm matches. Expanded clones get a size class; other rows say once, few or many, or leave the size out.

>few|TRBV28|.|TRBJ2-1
TGTGCCAGCAGTTTGATTTTGGTACTAGCTAGGGGGGGATCCCTCAATGAGCAGTTCTTC
CASSLILVLARGGSLNEQFF
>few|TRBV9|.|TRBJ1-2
TGTGCCAGCAGCGGCCCGCGGGGAGATGGCTACACCTTC
CASSGPRGDGYTF
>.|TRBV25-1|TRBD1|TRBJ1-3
TGTGCCAGCTCACCCCCGGACAGGGGGGACACCATATATTTT
CASSPPDRGDTIYF
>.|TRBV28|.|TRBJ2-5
TGTGCCAGCAGTTTAGCGCCAGGGGATGACCAAGAGACCCAGTACTTC
CASSLAPGDDQETQYF
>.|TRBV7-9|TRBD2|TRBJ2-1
TGTGCCAGCAGCGCACGAACCACGCGGGGGTATGAGCAGTTCTTC
CASSARTTRGYEQFF
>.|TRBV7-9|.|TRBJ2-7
TGTGCCAGCAGCGCATATAGGAACGAGCAGTACTTC
CASSAYRNEQYF
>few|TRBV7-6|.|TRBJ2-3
TGTGCCAGCAGCCCGGGCCCATTGGCAGATACGCAGTATTTT
CASSPGPLADTQYF
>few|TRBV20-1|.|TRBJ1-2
TGCAGTGCTAGATGGGGGGAGGGCGTGCGAGGCTACACCTTC
CSARWGEGVRGYTF
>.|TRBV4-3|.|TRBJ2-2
TGCGCCAGCAGCCACGACAGAAACACCGGGGAGCTGTTTTTT
CASSHDRNTGELFF
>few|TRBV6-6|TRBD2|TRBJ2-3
TGTGCCAGCAGTTACGCCAGACTAGCGGGAGGAGATACGCAGTATTTT
CASSYARLAGGDTQYF
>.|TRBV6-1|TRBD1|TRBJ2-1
TGTGCCAGCAGTCCTATCCGGGACAGGGTTGGGACCTACAATGAGCAGTTCTTC
CASSPIRDRVGTYNEQFF
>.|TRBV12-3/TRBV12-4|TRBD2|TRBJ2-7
TGTGCCAGCAGTGTTACTAGCGGGAGTTCCGAGCAGTACTTC
CASSVTSGSSEQYF
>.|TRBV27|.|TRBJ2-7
TGTGCCAGCAGTCAACAGAGGGACTACGAGCAGTACTTC
CASSQQRDYEQYF
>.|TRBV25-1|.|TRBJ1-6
TGTGCCAGCAGTGAACAGGGTTGGACAGCACCCCCCCACTTT
CASSEQGWTAPPHF
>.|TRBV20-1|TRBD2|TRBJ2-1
TGCAGTGCTTTGACTAGCGGCAATTACAATGAGCAGTTCTTC
CSALTSGNYNEQFF
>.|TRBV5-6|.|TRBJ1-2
TGTGCCAGCAGCTTAAAAGGGACCATCTATGGCTACACCTTC
CASSLKGTIYGYTF
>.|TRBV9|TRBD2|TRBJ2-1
TGTGCCAGCAGCGTAGACCCACTAGCGGGAAATGAGCAGTTCTTC
CASSVDPLAGNEQFF
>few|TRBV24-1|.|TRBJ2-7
TGTGCCACCAGTTTACCCCACGGGACCTACTCCTACGAGCAGTACTTC
CATSLPHGTYSYEQYF
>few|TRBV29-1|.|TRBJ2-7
TGCAGCGTAAACGGCAGGGGCGCCTACGAGCAGTACTTC
CSVNGRGAYEQYF
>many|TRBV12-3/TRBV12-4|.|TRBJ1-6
TGTGCCTCCGGGACACATAATAATTCACCCCTCCACTTT
CASGTHNNSPLHF
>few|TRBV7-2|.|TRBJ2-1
TGTGCCAGCAGTACTCGGAGGGGAGAGACCCAGTTCTTC
CASSTRRGETQFF
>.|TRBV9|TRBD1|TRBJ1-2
TGTGCCAGCAGCATTGGACAGGATAACTATGGCTACACCTTC
CASSIGQDNYGYTF
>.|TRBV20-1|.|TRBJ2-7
TGCAGCTCGACCGGGACCATCTACGAGCAGTACTTC
CSSTGTIYEQYF